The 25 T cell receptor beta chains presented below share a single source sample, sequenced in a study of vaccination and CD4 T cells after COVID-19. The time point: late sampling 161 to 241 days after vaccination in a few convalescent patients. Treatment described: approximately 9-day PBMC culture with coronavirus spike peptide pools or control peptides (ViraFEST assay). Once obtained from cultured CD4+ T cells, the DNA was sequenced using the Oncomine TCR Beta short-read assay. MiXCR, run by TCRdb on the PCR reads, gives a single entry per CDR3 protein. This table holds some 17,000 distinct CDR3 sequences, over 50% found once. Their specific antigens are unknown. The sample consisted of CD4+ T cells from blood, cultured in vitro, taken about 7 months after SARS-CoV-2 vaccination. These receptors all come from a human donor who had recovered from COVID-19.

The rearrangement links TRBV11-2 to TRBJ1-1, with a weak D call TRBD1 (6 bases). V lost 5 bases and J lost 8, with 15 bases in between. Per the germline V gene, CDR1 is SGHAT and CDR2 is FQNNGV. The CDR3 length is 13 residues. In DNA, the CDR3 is TGTGCCAGCAGCACAACGGGGCAGGGGGAAGCTTTCTTT. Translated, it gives CASSTTGQGEAFF.

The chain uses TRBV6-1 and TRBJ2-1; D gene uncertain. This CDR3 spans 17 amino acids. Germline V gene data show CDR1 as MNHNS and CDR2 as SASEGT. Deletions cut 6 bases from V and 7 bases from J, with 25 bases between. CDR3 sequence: CASSYTASVVPRNEQFF. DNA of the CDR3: TGTGCCAGCAGCTATACCGCCTCGGTGGTTCCGAGGAATGAGCAGTTCTTC.

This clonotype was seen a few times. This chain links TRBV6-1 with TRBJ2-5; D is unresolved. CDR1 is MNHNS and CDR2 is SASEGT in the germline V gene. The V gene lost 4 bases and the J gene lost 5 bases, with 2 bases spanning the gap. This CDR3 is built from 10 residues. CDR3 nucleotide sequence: TGTGCCAGCAGTGCGGAGACCCAGTACTTC. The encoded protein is CASSAETQYF.

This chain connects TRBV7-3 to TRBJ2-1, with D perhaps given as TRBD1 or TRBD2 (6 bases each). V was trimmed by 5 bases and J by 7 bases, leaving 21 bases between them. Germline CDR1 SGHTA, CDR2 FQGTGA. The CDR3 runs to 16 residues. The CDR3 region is CASSRRRGAGDNEQFF. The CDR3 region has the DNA TGTGCCAGCAGCCGACGGCGCGGGGCAGGGGATAATGAGCAGTTCTTC.

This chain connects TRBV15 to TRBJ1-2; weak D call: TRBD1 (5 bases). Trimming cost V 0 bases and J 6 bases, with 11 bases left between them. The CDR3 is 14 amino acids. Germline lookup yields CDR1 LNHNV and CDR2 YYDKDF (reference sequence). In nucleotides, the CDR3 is TGTGCCACCAGCAGAGATCTGGGGCGGGATGGCTACACCTTC. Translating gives CATSRDLGRDGYTF.

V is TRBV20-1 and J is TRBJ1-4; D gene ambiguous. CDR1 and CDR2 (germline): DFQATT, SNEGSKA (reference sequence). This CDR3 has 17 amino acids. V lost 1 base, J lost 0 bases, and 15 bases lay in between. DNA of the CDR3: TGCAGTGCTAGAGGTGTGGGAGGGTCTGCAACTAATGAAAAACTGTTTTTT. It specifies CSARGVGGSATNEKLFF.

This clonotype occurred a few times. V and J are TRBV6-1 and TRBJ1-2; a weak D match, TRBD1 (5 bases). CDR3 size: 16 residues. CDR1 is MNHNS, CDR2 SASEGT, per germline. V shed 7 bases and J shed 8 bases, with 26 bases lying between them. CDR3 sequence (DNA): TGTGCCAGCACCGCTAATGGGGACCGAATTATCAGGGGCTACACCTTC. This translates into CASTANGDRIIRGYTF.

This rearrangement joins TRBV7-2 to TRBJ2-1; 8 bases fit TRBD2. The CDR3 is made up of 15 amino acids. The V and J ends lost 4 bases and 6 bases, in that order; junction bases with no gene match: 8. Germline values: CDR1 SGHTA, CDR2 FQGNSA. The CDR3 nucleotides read TGTGCCAGCAGCTCCCTGGCGGGGGGCATCAATGAGCAGTTCTTC. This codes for CASSSLAGGINEQFF. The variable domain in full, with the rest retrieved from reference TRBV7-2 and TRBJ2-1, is GAGVSQSPSNKVTEKGKDVELRCDPISGHTALYWYRQSLGQGLEFLIYFQGNSAPDKSGLPSDRFSAERTGGSVSTLTIQRTQQEDSAVYLCASSSLAGGINEQFFGPGTRLTVL.

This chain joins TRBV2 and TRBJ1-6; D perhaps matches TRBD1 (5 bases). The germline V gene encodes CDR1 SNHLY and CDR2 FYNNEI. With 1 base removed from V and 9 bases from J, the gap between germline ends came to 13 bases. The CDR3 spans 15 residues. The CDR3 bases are TGTGCCAGCAGTGAAGGGCAGGGCAGGAGTTCACCCCTCCACTTT. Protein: CASSEGQGRSSPLHF.

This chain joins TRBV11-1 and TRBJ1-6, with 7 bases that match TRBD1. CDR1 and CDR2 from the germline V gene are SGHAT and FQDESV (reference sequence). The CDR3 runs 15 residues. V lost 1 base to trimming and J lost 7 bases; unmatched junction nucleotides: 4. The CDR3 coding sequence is TGTGCCAGCAGCTTAGAAGGGACAGTAAATTCACCCCTCCACTTT. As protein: CASSLEGTVNSPLHF.

This CDR3 reads CASSEMGQMNTEAFF. CDR3 DNA: TGTGCCAGCAGTGAAATGGGACAAATGAACACTGAAGCTTTCTTT. The chain joins TRBV6-1 to TRBJ1-1, with D possibly being TRBD1 (6 bases). The germline gives CDR1 MNHNS, CDR2 SASEGT. V was pared by 2 bases and J by 0 bases, with 10 bases between. This CDR3 contains 15 residues.

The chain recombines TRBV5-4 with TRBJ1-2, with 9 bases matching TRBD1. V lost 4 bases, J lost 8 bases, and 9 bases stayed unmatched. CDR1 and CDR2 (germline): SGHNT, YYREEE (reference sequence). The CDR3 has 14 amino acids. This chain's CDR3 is CASSPLDRGDGYTF. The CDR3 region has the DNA TGTGCCAGCAGCCCCCTGGACAGGGGAGACGGCTACACCTTC.

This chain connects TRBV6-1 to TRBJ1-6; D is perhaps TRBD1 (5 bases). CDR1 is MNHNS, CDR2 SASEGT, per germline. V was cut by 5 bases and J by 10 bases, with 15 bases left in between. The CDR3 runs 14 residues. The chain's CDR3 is CASSSTGSRSPLHF. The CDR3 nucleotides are TGTGCCAGCAGTAGTACAGGTTCGCGGTCACCCCTCCACTTT.

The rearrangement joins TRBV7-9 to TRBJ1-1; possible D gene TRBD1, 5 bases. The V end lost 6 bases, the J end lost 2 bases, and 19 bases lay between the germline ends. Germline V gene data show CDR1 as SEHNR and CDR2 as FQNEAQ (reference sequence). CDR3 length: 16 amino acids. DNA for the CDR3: TGTGCCAGCAGAGAATTCCGGCGGGGGTATAACACTGAAGCTTTCTTT. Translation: CASREFRRGYNTEAFF.

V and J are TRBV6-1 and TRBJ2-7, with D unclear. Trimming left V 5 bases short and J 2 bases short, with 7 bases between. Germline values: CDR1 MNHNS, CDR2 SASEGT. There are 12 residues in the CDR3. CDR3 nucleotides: TGTGCCAGCAGTCCGACTCCCTACGAGCAGTACTTC. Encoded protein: CASSPTPYEQYF.

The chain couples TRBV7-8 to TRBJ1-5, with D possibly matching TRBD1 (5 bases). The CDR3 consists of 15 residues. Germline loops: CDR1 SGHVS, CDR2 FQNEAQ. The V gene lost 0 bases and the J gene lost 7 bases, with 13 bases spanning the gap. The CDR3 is CASSLAIGRDQPQHF. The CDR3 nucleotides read TGTGCCAGCAGCTTAGCGATCGGAAGGGACCAGCCCCAGCATTTT.

The CDR3 spells CASSLASGTGSYEQYF. The CDR3 DNA sequence: TGTGCCAGCAGCTTAGCCTCCGGGACAGGCTCCTACGAGCAGTACTTC. The gene calls are TRBV7-2 and TRBJ2-7, with 8 bases identical to TRBD1. CDR3 length: 16 residues. Germline V gene sequence: CDR1 SGHTA, CDR2 FQGNSA. The ends lost 0 bases at V and 0 bases at J; junction bases unmatched: 4.

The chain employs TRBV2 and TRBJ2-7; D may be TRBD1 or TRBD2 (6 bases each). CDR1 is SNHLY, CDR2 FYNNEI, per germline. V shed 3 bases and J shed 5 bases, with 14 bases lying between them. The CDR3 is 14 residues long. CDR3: CASSDSQGGDEQYF. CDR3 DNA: TGTGCCAGCAGTGACTCACAGGGAGGCGACGAGCAGTACTTC.

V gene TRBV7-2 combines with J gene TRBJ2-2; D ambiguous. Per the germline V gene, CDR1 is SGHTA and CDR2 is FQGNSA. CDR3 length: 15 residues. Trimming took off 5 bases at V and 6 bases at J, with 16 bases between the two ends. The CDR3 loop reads CASSQRPGRSGELFF. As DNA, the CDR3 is TGTGCCAGCAGCCAGAGGCCCGGCAGGTCCGGGGAGCTGTTTTTT. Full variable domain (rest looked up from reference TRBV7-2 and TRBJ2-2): GAGVSQSPSNKVTEKGKDVELRCDPISGHTALYWYRQSLGQGLEFLIYFQGNSAPDKSGLPSDRFSAERTGGSVSTLTIQRTQQEDSAVYLCASSQRPGRSGELFFGEGSRLTVL.

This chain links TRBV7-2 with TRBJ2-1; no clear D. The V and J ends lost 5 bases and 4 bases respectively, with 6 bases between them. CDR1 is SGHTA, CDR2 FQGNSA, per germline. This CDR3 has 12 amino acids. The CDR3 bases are TGTGCCAGCAGCCTCGTATACAATGAGCAGTTCTTC. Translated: CASSLVYNEQFF.

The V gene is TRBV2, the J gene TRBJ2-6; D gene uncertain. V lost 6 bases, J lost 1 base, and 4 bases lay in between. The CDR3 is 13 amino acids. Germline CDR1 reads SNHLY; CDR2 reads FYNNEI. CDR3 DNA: TGTGCCAGCAGGAGGTCTGGGGCCAACGTCCTGACTTTC. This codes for CASRRSGANVLTF.

Here the CDR3 reads CSARGQGGETQYF. In DNA form, the CDR3 reads TGCAGTGCTAGAGGACAGGGCGGGGAGACCCAGTACTTC. The chain links TRBV20-1 to TRBJ2-5, with 7 bases identical to TRBD1. From germline, CDR1 is DFQATT and CDR2 SNEGSKA (reference sequence). With V trimmed by 1 base and J by 5 bases, 4 bases remained unmatched. This CDR3 is 13 amino acids long.

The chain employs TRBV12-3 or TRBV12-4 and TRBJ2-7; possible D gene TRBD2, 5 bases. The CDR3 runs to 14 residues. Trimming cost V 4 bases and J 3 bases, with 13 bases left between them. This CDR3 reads CASSYRDRDYEQYF. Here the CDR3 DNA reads TGTGCCAGCAGTTATCGAGACCGGGACTACGAGCAGTACTTC.

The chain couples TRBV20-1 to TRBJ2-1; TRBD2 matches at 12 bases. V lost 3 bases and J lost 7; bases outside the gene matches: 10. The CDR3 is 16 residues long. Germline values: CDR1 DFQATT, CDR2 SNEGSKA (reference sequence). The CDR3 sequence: CSARVLAGGFRNEQFF. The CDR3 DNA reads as TGCAGTGCTAGGGTCCTAGCGGGAGGGTTTAGGAATGAGCAGTTCTTC.

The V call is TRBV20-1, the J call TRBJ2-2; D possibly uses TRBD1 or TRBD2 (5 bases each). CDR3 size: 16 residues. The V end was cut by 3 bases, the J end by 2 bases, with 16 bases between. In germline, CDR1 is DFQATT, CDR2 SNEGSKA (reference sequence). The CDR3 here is CSARPPGAINTGELFF. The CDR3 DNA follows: TGCAGTGCTAGGCCCCCCGGGGCCATAAACACCGGGGAGCTGTTTTTT.